Here is one T cell receptor beta chain with its context. Its target is unknown. Measured with immunoSEQ multiplex PCR; TCRdb has only the in-frame clones, and not every one. The sample consists of around 69,000 clones, around 90% of them appearing once. The source of the sample is a study of graft-versus-host responses after intestinal transplantation. Overall study: The whole recipient group had anti-thymocyte globulin induction followed by tacrolimus and steroids for two to four years. Findings of the study overall: Peak GvH clone levels in circulation were associated with early post-transplant HvG declines.

V shed 8 bases and J shed 5 bases, with 11 bases lying between them. Germline CDR1 reads MNHNY; CDR2 reads SVGAGI (reference sequence). The CDR3 has 12 amino acids. The sequences come from unstimulated CD8+ T cells sorted from spleen or lymph node cells, collected before transplant. The chain uses TRBV6-6 and TRBJ2-3; D is undetermined. The sequence came from a human donor who was the organ donor for an intestinal transplant. This CDR3 is CASGQNVDTQYF. The CDR3, as DNA: TGTGCCAGCGGCCAAAACGTAGATACGCAGTATTTT.